A single sample is the source of the 4 T cell receptor beta chains below, sequenced in a study of beta chain features in type 1 diabetes. Isolated RNA was reverse transcribed in full, so expressed TCRB transcripts were sequenced. TCRdb's table, derived via immunoSEQ multiplex PCR, lists solely in-frame clones and lacks some. The repertoire holds 110,000 to 150,000 clones, with 7% to 10% as singletons. The sample comprised central memory CD4+ T cells from blood. Receptors originate from a man aged 18 to 35 in good health.

This clone was counted a few times. The chain couples TRBV18 to TRBJ2-1, with D maybe TRBD2 (5 bases). The CDR3 length is 13 residues. CDR1 and CDR2 (germline): KGHSH, LQKENI. Trimming cost V 4 bases and J 2 bases, with 6 bases left between them. As DNA, the CDR3 is TGTGCCAGCTCACAACTAGCCTACAATGAGCAGTTCTTC. This gives the protein CASSQLAYNEQFF.

This chain uses TRBV5-1 with TRBJ2-7; 11 bases fit TRBD2. Germline V gene sequence: CDR1 SGHRS, CDR2 YFSETQ. This CDR3 region has 15 residues. V gave up 4 bases and J gave up 5 bases; unmatched junction bases: 8. The CDR3 region is CASSPVAGGPHEQYF. The CDR3 nucleotides read TGCGCCAGCAGCCCGGTAGCGGGGGGGCCCCACGAGCAGTACTTC. Full variable domain (missing parts from reference TRBV5-1 and TRBJ2-7): KAGVTQTPRYLIKTRGQQVTLSCSPISGHRSVSWYQQTPGQGLQFLFEYFSETQRNKGNFPGRFSGRQFSNSRSEMNVSTLELGDSALYLCASSPVAGGPHEQYFGPGTRLTVT.

The chain employs TRBV10-1 and TRBJ2-3; 9 bases are shared with TRBD1. Germline CDR1 WNHNN, CDR2 SYGVQD (reference sequence). V dropped 3 bases and J dropped 6; count of bases not matched to a gene: 1. This CDR3 contains 13 residues. The DNA for the CDR3 is TGCGCCAGCAGTGATGGACAGGGGGATACGCAGTATTTT. Amino acids: CASSDGQGDTQYF.

The CDR3 protein is CASSPRQGNSPLHF. The CDR3 DNA reads TGTGCCAGCAGCCCCCGACAGGGAAATTCACCCCTCCACTTT. This rearrangement joins TRBV11-2 to TRBJ1-6, with 7 bases fitting TRBD1. CDR1 SGHAT and CDR2 FQNNGV come from the germline V gene. Germline trimming cut 5 bases from V and 7 bases from J; bases unmatched to any gene: 5. The CDR3 is 14 residues long.